These T cell receptor beta chains were read from a single sample in a study of blood T cells in healthy people across ages. Each CDR3 protein is one row after TCRdb ran MiXCR on the 5' RACE reads. The top ten hold 2.1% of the sample, which has about 1.8 million distinct CDR3 sequences, around 48% seen once. Sequenced sample: blood. The receptors were gathered from a woman aged 40 to 49 in good health. Both conserved end residues are part of each CDR3. The order of the fields is clone size, V gene, J gene, CDR3 protein. Size values are once, few and many counts, or a class for expanded clones, and some rows have none.

clone size: once; V gene: TRBV19; J gene: TRBJ1-2; CDR3 protein: CASSIGTGAYGYTF
clone size: NA; V gene: TRBV9; J gene: TRBJ2-5; CDR3 protein: CASSPLDRGDQETQYF
clone size: few; V gene: TRBV28; J gene: TRBJ1-2; CDR3 protein: CASSNPREGYTF
clone size: NA; V gene: TRBV6-6; J gene: TRBJ2-7; CDR3 protein: CASAAGLAYEQYF
clone size: NA; V gene: TRBV28; J gene: TRBJ1-2; CDR3 protein: CASSPRHYGYTF
clone size: few; V gene: TRBV27; J gene: TRBJ2-4; CDR3 protein: CASSPQGAGKNIQYF
clone size: NA; V gene: TRBV7-9; J gene: NA; CDR3 protein: CASSLPAGRYEQYF
clone size: NA; V gene: TRBV6-2/TRBV6-3; J gene: TRBJ2-5; CDR3 protein: CASSAGGLGTQYF
clone size: NA; V gene: TRBV6-5; J gene: TRBJ1-2; CDR3 protein: CASTHGREGGYTF
clone size: NA; V gene: TRBV15; J gene: TRBJ1-6; CDR3 protein: CATSRGVANNSPLHF
clone size: NA; V gene: TRBV6-5; J gene: TRBJ1-2; CDR3 protein: CASRPTGQGSYTF
clone size: NA; V gene: TRBV19; J gene: TRBJ2-4; CDR3 protein: CASISGTAVYF
clone size: NA; V gene: TRBV2; J gene: TRBJ2-5; CDR3 protein: CASSRQEQVQETQYF
clone size: many; V gene: TRBV7-2; J gene: TRBJ2-5; CDR3 protein: CASSQQGTQETQYF
clone size: once; V gene: TRBV7-2; J gene: NA; CDR3 protein: CASSFGGGVDEQYF
clone size: NA; V gene: TRBV7-9; J gene: TRBJ2-5; CDR3 protein: CATGMGSQETQYF
clone size: few; V gene: TRBV28; J gene: TRBJ2-1; CDR3 protein: CATTGFPPNEQFF
clone size: NA; V gene: TRBV20-1; J gene: TRBJ2-7; CDR3 protein: CSAKGGLYEQYF
clone size: NA; V gene: TRBV5-6; J gene: TRBJ2-3; CDR3 protein: CASSLVRGLRTADTQYF
clone size: NA; V gene: TRBV7-2; J gene: TRBJ2-3; CDR3 protein: CASSLGGEGWQRTQYF
clone size: NA; V gene: TRBV7-2; J gene: TRBJ2-1; CDR3 protein: CACSLLAGLDNEQFF
clone size: few; V gene: TRBV21-1; J gene: TRBJ2-5; CDR3 protein: CASSKVGETGETQYF
clone size: NA; V gene: TRBV11-1; J gene: TRBJ2-5; CDR3 protein: CASSLNEPGQETQYF
clone size: NA; V gene: TRBV10-1; J gene: TRBJ2-7; CDR3 protein: CASSVPLLWQAGKTYEQYF
clone size: few; V gene: TRBV15; J gene: TRBJ2-4; CDR3 protein: CATSRVGGGQNIQYF
clone size: NA; V gene: TRBV11-2; J gene: TRBJ2-4; CDR3 protein: CASSYARGNQYF
clone size: NA; V gene: TRBV7-2; J gene: TRBJ2-5; CDR3 protein: CASSFGGDGNQETQYF
clone size: NA; V gene: TRBV4-2; J gene: TRBJ1-4; CDR3 protein: CASSLAGGDEKLFF
clone size: few; V gene: TRBV5-5; J gene: TRBJ2-7; CDR3 protein: CASSLITAEQYF
clone size: NA; V gene: TRBV7-2; J gene: TRBJ2-3; CDR3 protein: CASSLGGSGGPRPDRDTQYF
clone size: NA; V gene: TRBV3-1; J gene: TRBJ2-3; CDR3 protein: CASSQVAAGTLDTQYF
clone size: NA; V gene: TRBV28; J gene: TRBJ2-1; CDR3 protein: CASSPSDAVPNEQFF
clone size: NA; V gene: TRBV24-1; J gene: TRBJ2-5; CDR3 protein: CATSDSDTSHSPAEQETQYF
clone size: few; V gene: TRBV28; J gene: TRBJ2-3; CDR3 protein: CASTSSRGRDTDTQYF
clone size: NA; V gene: TRBV5-1; J gene: TRBJ1-4; CDR3 protein: CASSLDVTESNEKLFF
clone size: NA; V gene: TRBV12-3/TRBV12-4; J gene: TRBJ2-4; CDR3 protein: CASSTQGIAKNIQYF
clone size: NA; V gene: TRBV11-2; J gene: TRBJ2-7; CDR3 protein: CASSRKPGQGGAEQYF
clone size: few; V gene: TRBV9; J gene: TRBJ2-3; CDR3 protein: CASTPGPSSTDTQYF
clone size: few; V gene: TRBV15; J gene: TRBJ2-5; CDR3 protein: CATSRQGWETQYF
clone size: NA; V gene: TRBV24-1; J gene: TRBJ2-3; CDR3 protein: CATGDQGHTDTQYF
clone size: NA; V gene: TRBV2; J gene: TRBJ2-3; CDR3 protein: CASSAGQTSSTDTQYF